This T cell receptor beta chain was observed in a study of CD8 T cell repertoires and HIV-1 epitope variants. About this clone: The antigen remains undetermined.

Some clones are missing from TCRdb's copy, which holds only in-frame ones; the method was immunoSEQ multiplex PCR. The sample includes some 5,000 clones, around 66% of them seen just once. Input material: cultured CD8+ T cells derived from PBMCs. This receptor was identified in a male donor with HIV.

CDR3 in DNA: TGTGCCAGCATGGGACAGGGGATTCAGACTTCCGAGCAGTACTTC. Its protein product is CASMGQGIQTSEQYF. This chain connects TRBV19 to TRBJ2-7, with 10 positions matching TRBD1. The J segment lost 6 bases and the V segment lost 9 bases, leaving 14 bases of the junction unmatched. This CDR3 is built from 15 residues. CDR1 is LNHDA and CDR2 is SQIVND in the germline V gene (reference sequence). Full variable domain (rest looked up from reference TRBV19 and TRBJ2-7): DGGITQSPKYLFRKEGQNVTLSCEQNLNHDAMYWYRQDPGQGLRLIYYSQIVNDFQKGDIAEGYSVSREKKESFPLTVTSAQKNPTAFYLCASMGQGIQTSEQYFGPGTRLTVT.